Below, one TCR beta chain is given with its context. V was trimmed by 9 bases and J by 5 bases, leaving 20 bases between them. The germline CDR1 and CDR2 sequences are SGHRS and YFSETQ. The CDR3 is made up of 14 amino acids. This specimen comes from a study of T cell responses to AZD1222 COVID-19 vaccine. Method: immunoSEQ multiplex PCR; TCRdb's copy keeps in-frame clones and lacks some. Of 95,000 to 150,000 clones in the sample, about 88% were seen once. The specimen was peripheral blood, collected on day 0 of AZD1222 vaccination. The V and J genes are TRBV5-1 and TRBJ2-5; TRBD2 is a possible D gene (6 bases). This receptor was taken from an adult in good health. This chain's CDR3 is CATHGGEEGETQYF. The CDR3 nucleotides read TGCGCCACCCATGGCGGGGAGGAGGGCGAGACCCAGTACTTC.